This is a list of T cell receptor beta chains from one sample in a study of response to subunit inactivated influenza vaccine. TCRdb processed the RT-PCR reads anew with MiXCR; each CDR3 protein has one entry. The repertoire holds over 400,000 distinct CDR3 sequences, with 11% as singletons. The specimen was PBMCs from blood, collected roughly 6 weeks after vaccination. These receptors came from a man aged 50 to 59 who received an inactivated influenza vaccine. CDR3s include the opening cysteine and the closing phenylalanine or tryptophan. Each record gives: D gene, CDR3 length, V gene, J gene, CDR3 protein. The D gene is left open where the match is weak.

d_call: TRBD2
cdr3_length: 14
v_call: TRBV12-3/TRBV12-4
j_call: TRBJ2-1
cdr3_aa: CASSSTSGYNEQFF

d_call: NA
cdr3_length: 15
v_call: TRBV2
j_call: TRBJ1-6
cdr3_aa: CASSVRREGNSPLHF

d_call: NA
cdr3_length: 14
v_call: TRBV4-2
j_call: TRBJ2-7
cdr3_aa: CASSRDRGVDEQYF

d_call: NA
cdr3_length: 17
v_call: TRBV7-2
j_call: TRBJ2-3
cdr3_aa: CASSLQGGALGTDTQYF

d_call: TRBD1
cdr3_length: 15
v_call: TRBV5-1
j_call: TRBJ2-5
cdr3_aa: CASSAGTGSQETQYF

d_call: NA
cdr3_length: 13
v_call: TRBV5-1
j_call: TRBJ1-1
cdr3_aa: CASSRGRTEEAFF

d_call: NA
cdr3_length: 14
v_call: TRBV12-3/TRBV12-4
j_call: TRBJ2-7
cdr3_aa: CASSFYRGWGEQYF

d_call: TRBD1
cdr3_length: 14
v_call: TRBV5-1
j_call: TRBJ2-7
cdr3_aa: CASRTGTGTYEQYF

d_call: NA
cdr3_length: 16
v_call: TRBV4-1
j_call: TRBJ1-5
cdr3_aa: CASSSTPGGRNQPQHF

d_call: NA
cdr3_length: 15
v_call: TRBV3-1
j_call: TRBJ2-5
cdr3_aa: CASSQGPREYETQYF

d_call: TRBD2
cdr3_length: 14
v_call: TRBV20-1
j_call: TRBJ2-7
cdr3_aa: CSAKAGGSSYEQYF

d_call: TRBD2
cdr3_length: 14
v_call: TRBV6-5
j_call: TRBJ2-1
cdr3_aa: CASSYERGSYEQFF

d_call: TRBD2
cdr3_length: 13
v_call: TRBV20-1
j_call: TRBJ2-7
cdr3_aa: CSAVAGGRSEQYF

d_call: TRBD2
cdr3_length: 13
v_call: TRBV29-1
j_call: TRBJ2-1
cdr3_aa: CSVEGGVGTEQFF

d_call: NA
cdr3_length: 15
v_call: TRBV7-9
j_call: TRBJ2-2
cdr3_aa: CATTGEGTNTGELFF

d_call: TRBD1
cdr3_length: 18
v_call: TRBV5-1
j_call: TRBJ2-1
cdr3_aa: CASSPNRGTDSSYNEQFF

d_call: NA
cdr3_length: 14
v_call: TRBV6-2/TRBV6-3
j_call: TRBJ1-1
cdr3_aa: CASSYSVGGTEAFF

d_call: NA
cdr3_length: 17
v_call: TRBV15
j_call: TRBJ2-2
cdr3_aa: CATSQTIFTRVTGELFF

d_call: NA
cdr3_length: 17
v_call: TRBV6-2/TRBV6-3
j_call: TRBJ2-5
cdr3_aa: CASSSAGGHGRQETQYF

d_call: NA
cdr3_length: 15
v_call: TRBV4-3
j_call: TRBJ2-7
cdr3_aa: CASSQVGGTPYEQYF

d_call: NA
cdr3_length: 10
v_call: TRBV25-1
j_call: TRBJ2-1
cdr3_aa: CASSAYEQFF

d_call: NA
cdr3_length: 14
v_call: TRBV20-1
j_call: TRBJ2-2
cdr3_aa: CSAYGAGASGELFF